A single sample is the source of the 20 T cell receptor beta chains below, sequenced in a study of blood T cell repertoires in COVID-19 (dated by TCRdb to 2020 to 2021). The protocol used for the library was the immunoSEQ multiplex PCR assay. The table comes from immuneACCESS by way of TCRdb, which keeps in-frame sequences with V and J called. Part of the clones is missing from these tables; in studies checked, under half for an unresolved V gene and the rest for unknown reasons. The sample profile shows approximately 150,000 clones; about 80% of them were found once. Of the sample, 15% to 20% falls within the top ten clones. Material: PBMCs or T cells enriched from blood (not recorded which). These receptors came from a woman between 65 and 79 years old in a cohort exposed to, infected with or recovered from COVID-19 (not recorded which).

The chain uses TRBV28 and TRBJ2-1, with 11 bases identical to TRBD2. CDR3 length: 19 residues. With 3 bases clipped from V and 2 bases from J, the junction kept 12 bases outside the gene matches. Germline-derived CDR1 and CDR2 are MDHEN and SYDVKM. DNA of the CDR3: TGTGCCAGCAGTTTGCCCACCAGGTTGGGACTAGCGGCCTACAATGAGCAGTTCTTC. Translated, it gives CASSLPTRLGLAAYNEQFF.

The V and J genes are TRBV29-1 and TRBJ2-7; 9 bases agree with TRBD1. With 4 bases clipped from V and 1 base from J, the junction kept 5 bases outside the gene matches. Germline CDR1 is SQVTM and CDR2 is ANQGSEA. The CDR3 loop spans 14 amino acids. The CDR3 DNA sequence: TGCAGCGTTGTACCGGGACAGGGTTCCTACGAGCAGTACTTC. Translated, it gives CSVVPGQGSYEQYF.

Only a few counts were recorded for this clone. The chain is built from TRBV7-8 and TRBJ1-1; a weak D match, TRBD1 (6 bases). Germline loops: CDR1 SGHVS, CDR2 FQNEAQ. V lost 3 bases and J lost 5, with 13 bases in between. The length of the CDR3 is 14 residues. The CDR3 bases are TGTGCCAGCAGCTTGGTTGGACAGTCGACTGAAGCTTTCTTT. Translated, it gives CASSLVGQSTEAFF. The full variable domain, completed using reference TRBV7-8 and TRBJ1-1, is GAGVSQSPRYKVAKRGQDVALRCDPISGHVSLFWYQQALGQGPEFLTYFQNEAQLDKSGLPSDRFFAERPEGSVSTLKIQRTQQEDSAVYLCASSLVGQSTEAFFGQGTRLTVV.

V and J are TRBV5-1 and TRBJ2-3; 14 bases match TRBD2. This CDR3 contains 17 residues. The V segment lost 1 base and the J segment 3 bases; nucleotides outside the gene matches: 4. The V gene's germline CDR1 is SGHRS and CDR2 YFSETQ. This CDR3 reads CASSLSTSGRVTDTQYF. In nucleotides, the CDR3 is TGCGCCAGCAGCTTGTCGACTAGCGGGAGGGTTACAGATACGCAGTATTTT.

With regard to this clone: Its ends do not fully match the called genes, so a read error is possible. This sequence joins TRBV29-1 and TRBJ2-1, with 9 bases fitting TRBD2. Germline values: CDR1 SQVTM, CDR2 ANQGSEA. CDR3 length: 12 residues. CDR3 sequence: CSVEQAGGSRLF. The CDR3 coding sequence is TGCAGCGTTGAACAAGCGGGAGGAAGTAGGCTCTTC.

This sequence joins TRBV5-1 and TRBJ2-7, with a weak D call TRBD1 (7 bases). Germline V gene data show CDR1 as SGHRS and CDR2 as YFSETQ. The CDR3 spans 15 residues. Trimming shortened V by 4 bases and J by 0 bases, and 14 bases separated the two germline ends. The CDR3 here is CASSRAGGSSYEQYF. The CDR3 DNA is TGCGCCAGCAGCAGGGCAGGGGGGAGCTCCTACGAGCAGTACTTC.

This chain connects TRBV7-3 to TRBJ2-7; a weak D match, TRBD1 (6 bases). Trimming stripped 4 bases from V and 2 bases from J, with 12 bases between. The CDR3 is 14 amino acids. Germline loops: CDR1 SGHTA, CDR2 FQGTGA. The CDR3 loop reads CASSSQGSAYEQYF. DNA for the CDR3: TGTGCCAGCAGCTCCCAGGGGTCCGCCTACGAGCAGTACTTC.

This clone was counted a few times. This chain connects TRBV19 to TRBJ2-1; TRBD2 agrees at 11 bases. This CDR3 contains 16 residues. Germline values: CDR1 LNHDA, CDR2 SQIVND (reference sequence). V was clipped by 7 bases and J by 3 bases; unmatched bases: 8. Written as DNA, the CDR3 is TGTGCCAGTATGGGGCTAGCGGGGGGACACTACAATGAGCAGTTCTTC. Its translation is CASMGLAGGHYNEQFF.

The chain is built from TRBV2 and TRBJ1-2, with D perhaps matching TRBD1 (5 bases). From germline, CDR1 is SNHLY and CDR2 FYNNEI. The CDR3 has 12 residues. V was shortened by 4 bases and J by 2 bases, with 5 bases between the two germline ends. The CDR3 nucleotides are TGTGCCAGCAGTGGACAGAACTATGGCTACACCTTC. This encodes CASSGQNYGYTF.

The rearrangement uses TRBV28 and TRBJ2-7; TRBD1 matches 8 bases. Germline-derived CDR1 and CDR2 are MDHEN and SYDVKM. V trimming: 5 bases; J trimming: 2 bases; junction bases outside the gene matches: 8. The CDR3 extends over 15 amino acids. The CDR3 DNA reads TGTGCCAGCAGTCGTCCCGGGACAGGCACCTACGAGCAGTACTTC. This encodes CASSRPGTGTYEQYF.

The chain carries TRBV28 and TRBJ1-2; no clear D gene. V was trimmed by 5 bases and J by 2 bases, leaving 24 bases between them. The CDR3 spans 18 residues. Germline loops: CDR1 MDHEN, CDR2 SYDVKM. The CDR3: CASSPLPRRDKTNYGYTF. The CDR3 DNA reads as TGTGCCAGCAGTCCCCTGCCGCGGAGGGATAAAACGAACTATGGCTACACCTTC.

Written as DNA, the CDR3 is TGTGCCAGCAGTGGGCTAGTCGGCAATGAGCAGTTCTTC. As protein: CASSGLVGNEQFF. The chain employs TRBV2 and TRBJ2-1; D is ambiguous. Germline loops: CDR1 SNHLY, CDR2 FYNNEI. Trimming removed 4 bases at V and 6 bases at J, with 10 bases between. The CDR3 loop spans 13 amino acids.

This chain links TRBV25-1 with TRBJ2-2; D is possibly TRBD2 (5 bases). This CDR3 contains 14 residues. With 4 bases removed from V and 1 base from J, the gap between germline ends came to 7 bases. The germline V gene has CDR1 MGHDK and CDR2 SYGVNS. In DNA, the CDR3 is TGTGCCAGCAGTGGACGGGAGAACACCGGGGAGCTGTTTTTT. This encodes CASSGRENTGELFF.

The gene calls are TRBV28 and TRBJ2-1, with 8 bases identical to TRBD1. There are 15 residues in the CDR3. Per the germline V gene, CDR1 is MDHEN and CDR2 is SYDVKM. V shed 2 bases and J 6 bases; nucleotides not matched to a gene: 6. The CDR3 is CASSLTPGTGNEQFF. CDR3 coding DNA: TGTGCCAGCAGTTTAACCCCCGGGACAGGCAATGAGCAGTTCTTC.

The rearrangement uses TRBV4-1 and TRBJ2-3; 8 nucleotides agree with TRBD1. Germline loops: CDR1 MGHRA, CDR2 YSYEKL. The trim removed 5 bases at V and 0 bases at J, leaving 13 bases unmatched. The CDR3 covers 18 residues. The CDR3 nucleotides read TGCGCCAGCAGCAAGAACCCGGGACAGGATCCTAGCACAGATACGCAGTATTTT. Protein product: CASSKNPGQDPSTDTQYF.

The V call is TRBV7-9, the J call TRBJ2-3; D gene ambiguous. Trimming cost V 1 base and J 4 bases, with 9 bases left between them. This CDR3 region has 14 residues. Germline lookup yields CDR1 SEHNR and CDR2 FQNEAQ (reference sequence). The CDR3: CASSLDRASDTQYF. The CDR3 region has the DNA TGTGCCAGCAGCTTAGATCGAGCCTCAGATACGCAGTATTTT.

The V call is TRBV28, the J call TRBJ1-4; 7 nucleotides agree with TRBD1. Germline-derived CDR1 and CDR2 are MDHEN and SYDVKM. CDR3 length: 14 amino acids. Unmatched junction bases numbered 6, after V lost 6 bases and J lost 5 bases. Here the CDR3 DNA reads TGTGCCAGCAGGAACAGGGGACAGAATGAAAAACTGTTTTTT. Protein sequence: CASRNRGQNEKLFF.

The chain carries TRBV28 and TRBJ1-5, with D unclear. CDR1 is MDHEN and CDR2 is SYDVKM in the germline V gene. The CDR3 covers 16 residues. Trimming removed 2 bases at V and 6 bases at J, with 17 bases between. The CDR3 DNA reads TGTGCCAGCAGTTTAGGGGTTTGGAGGTCCGGTCAGCCCCAGCATTTT. As protein: CASSLGVWRSGQPQHF.

This clone was detected many times. V and J are TRBV4-1 and TRBJ1-6, with a weak D call TRBD1 (5 bases). The CDR3 sequence is 13 residues long. V gave up 2 bases and J gave up 8 bases, with 7 bases separating them. In germline, CDR1 is MGHRA, CDR2 YSYEKL. The CDR3 DNA sequence: TGCGCCAGCAGCCAACAAGGGGATTCACCCCTCCACTTT. It translates to CASSQQGDSPLHF.

The chain couples TRBV6-1 to TRBJ1-4; no reliable D call. The CDR3 spans 14 residues. Germline V gene data show CDR1 as MNHNS and CDR2 as SASEGT. V lost 1 base and J lost 3, with 6 bases in between. CDR3 region: CASSEGASNEKLFF. CDR3 in DNA: TGTGCCAGCAGTGAAGGGGCGTCTAATGAAAAACTGTTTTTT.